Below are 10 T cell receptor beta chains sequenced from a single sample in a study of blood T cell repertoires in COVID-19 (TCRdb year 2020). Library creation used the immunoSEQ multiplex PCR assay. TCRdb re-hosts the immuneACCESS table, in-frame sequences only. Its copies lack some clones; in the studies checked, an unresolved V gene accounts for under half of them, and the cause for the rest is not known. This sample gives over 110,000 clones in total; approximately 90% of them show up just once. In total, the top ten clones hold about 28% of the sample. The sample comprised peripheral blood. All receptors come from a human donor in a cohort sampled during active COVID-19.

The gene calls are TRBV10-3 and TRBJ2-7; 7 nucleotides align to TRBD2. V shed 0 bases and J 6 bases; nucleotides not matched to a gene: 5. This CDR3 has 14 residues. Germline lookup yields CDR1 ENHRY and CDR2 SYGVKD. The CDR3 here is CAISESTPGGEQYF. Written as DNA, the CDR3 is TGTGCCATCAGTGAGTCGACTCCGGGAGGCGAGCAGTACTTC.

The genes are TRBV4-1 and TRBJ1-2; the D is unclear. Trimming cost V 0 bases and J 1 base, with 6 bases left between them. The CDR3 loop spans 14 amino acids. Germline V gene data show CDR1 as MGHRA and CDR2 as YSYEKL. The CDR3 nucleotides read TGCGCCAGCAGCCAAGATGCGAGTAACTATGGCTACACCTTC. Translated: CASSQDASNYGYTF.

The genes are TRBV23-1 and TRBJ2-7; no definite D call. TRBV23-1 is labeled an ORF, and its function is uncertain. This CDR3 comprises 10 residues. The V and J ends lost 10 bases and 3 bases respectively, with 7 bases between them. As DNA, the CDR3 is TGCGCCACCAACAGCTACGAGCAGTACTTC. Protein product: CATNSYEQYF.

The CDR3, as DNA: TGTGCCAGCTCACCCCGGGACAGGGCGAGCACAGATACGCAGTATTTT. Its protein product is CASSPRDRASTDTQYF. This sequence joins TRBV18 and TRBJ2-3; 9 bases match TRBD1. Looked up from germline, CDR1 is KGHSH and CDR2 is LQKENI. The trim removed 3 bases at V and 0 bases at J, leaving 4 bases unmatched. This CDR3 spans 16 amino acids.

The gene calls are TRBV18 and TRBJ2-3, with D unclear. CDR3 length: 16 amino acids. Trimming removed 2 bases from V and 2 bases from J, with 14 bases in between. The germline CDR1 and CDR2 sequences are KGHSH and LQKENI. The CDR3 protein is CASSPDGWPHTDTQYF. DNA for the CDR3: TGTGCCAGCTCACCAGATGGCTGGCCCCACACAGATACGCAGTATTTT.

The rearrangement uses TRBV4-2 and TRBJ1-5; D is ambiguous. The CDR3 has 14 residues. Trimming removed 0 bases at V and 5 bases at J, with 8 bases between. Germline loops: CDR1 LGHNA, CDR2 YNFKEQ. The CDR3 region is CASSQDMRDQPQHF. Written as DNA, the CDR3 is TGTGCCAGCAGCCAAGATATGCGGGATCAGCCCCAGCATTTT.

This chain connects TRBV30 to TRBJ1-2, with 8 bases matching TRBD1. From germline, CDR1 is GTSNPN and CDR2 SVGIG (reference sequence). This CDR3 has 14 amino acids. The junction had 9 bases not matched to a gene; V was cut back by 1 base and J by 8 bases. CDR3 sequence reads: CAWSDGQGTRGYTF. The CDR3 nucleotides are TGTGCCTGGAGTGACGGACAGGGCACGCGGGGCTACACCTTC.

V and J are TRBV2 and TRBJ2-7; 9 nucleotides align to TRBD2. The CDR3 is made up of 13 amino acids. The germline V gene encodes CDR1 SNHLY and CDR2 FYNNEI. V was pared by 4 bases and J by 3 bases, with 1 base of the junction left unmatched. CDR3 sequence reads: CASSGGGGYEQYF. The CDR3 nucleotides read TGTGCCAGCAGTGGCGGGGGGGGCTACGAGCAGTACTTC.

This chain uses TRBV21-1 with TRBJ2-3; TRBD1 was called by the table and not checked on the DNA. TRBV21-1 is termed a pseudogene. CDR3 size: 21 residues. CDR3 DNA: TGTGCCAGCAGCAAAGGACCTTCCCCCCGGGGACACCCCGGTGATTTTTATACGCAGTATTTT. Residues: CASSKGPSPRGHPGDFYTQYF.

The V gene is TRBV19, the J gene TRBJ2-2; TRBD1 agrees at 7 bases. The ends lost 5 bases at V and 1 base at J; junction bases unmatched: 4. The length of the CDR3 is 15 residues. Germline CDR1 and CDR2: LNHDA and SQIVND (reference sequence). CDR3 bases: TGTGCCAGTAGTCCTCGGACAGGGAACACCGGGGAGCTGTTTTTT. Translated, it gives CASSPRTGNTGELFF.